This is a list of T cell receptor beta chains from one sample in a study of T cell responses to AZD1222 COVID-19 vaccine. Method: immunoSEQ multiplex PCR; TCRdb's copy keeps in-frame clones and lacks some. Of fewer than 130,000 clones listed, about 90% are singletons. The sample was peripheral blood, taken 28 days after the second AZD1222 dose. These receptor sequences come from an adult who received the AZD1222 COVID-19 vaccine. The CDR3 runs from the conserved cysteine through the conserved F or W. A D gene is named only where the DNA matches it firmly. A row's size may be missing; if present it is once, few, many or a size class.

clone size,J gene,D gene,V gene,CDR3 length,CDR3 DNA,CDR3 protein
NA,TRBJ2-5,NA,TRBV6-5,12,TGTGCCAGCAGCCGTGACAGAGAGACCCAGTACTTC,CASSRDRETQYF
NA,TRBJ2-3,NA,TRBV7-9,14,TGTGCCAGCAGCTTAGGGCAGTTCACAGATACGCAGTATTTT,CASSLGQFTDTQYF
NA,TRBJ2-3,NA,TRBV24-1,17,TGTGCCACCAGTCCCCGGGGCAGGGTATCTAGCACAGATACGCAGTATTTT,CATSPRGRVSSTDTQYF
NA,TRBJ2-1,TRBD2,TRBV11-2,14,TGTGCCAGCAACCGACTAGCGACCACCAATGAGCAGTTCTTC,CASNRLATTNEQFF
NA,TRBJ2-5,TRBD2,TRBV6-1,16,TGTGCCAGCAGTGAGGGACTAGCGGGAGGTTTTGAGACCCAGTACTTC,CASSEGLAGGFETQYF
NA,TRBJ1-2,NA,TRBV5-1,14,TGCGCCAGCAGCTTGGACAGTTTGAGCTATGGCTACACCTTC,CASSLDSLSYGYTF
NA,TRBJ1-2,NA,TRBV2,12,TGTGCCAGCAGTGAAGGTCTCTATGGCTACACCTTC,CASSEGLYGYTF
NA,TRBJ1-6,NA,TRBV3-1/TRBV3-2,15,TGTGCCAGCAGCCAAGACCGTTTAGGGGACCCACCCCTCCACTTT,CASSQDRLGDPPLHF
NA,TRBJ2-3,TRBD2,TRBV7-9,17,TGTGCCAGCAGCTTAGATCGGGGTGCGGGGGTCCCAGATACGCAGTATTTT,CASSLDRGAGVPDTQYF
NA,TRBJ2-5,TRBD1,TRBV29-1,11,TGCAGCGTAGGACAGGGAGAGACCCAGTACTTC,CSVGQGETQYF
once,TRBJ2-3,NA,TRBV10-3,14,TGTGCCATCAGGAGGGGGGGAGGCACAGATACGCAGTATTTT,CAIRRGGGTDTQYF
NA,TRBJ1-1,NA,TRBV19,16,TGTGCCAGTAGTATTTTGGGCGTTGGGATGAACACTGAAGCTTTCTTT,CASSILGVGMNTEAFF
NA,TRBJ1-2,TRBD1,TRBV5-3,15,TGTGCCAGAAGCTTGGAAGCAGGGGGCGCGGCAAGCTACACCTTC,CARSLEAGGAASYTF
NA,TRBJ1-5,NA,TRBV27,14,TGTGCCAGCACCATCTTAGGAGGTAATCAGCCCCAGCATTTT,CASTILGGNQPQHF
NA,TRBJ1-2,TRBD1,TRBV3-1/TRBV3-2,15,TGTGCCAGCAGCTTAGCCGGGGCAGGGGGCTATGGCTACACCTTC,CASSLAGAGGYGYTF
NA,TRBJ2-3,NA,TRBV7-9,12,TGTGCCAGCAGCCTCATCGCGGATACGCAGTATTTT,CASSLIADTQYF
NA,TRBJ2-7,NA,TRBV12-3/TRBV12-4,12,TGTGCCAGCAGTTTTGTGACTTCCGAGCAGTACTTC,CASSFVTSEQYF
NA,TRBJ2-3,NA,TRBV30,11,TGTGCCTGGACAGTAACAGATACGCAGTATTTT,CAWTVTDTQYF
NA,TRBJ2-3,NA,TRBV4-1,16,TGCGCCAGCCGCCGACGGGACTTTCAGGCCACAGATACGCAGTATTTT,CASRRRDFQATDTQYF
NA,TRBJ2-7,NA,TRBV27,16,TGTGCCAGCGCCGCCCTGGGGGTTACTAGTGTATACGAGCGGTACTTC,CASAALGVTSVYERYF
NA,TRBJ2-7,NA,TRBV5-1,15,TGCGCCAGCAGCGGTTCCGACGGGATTTTTTCCGAGCAGTACTTC,CASSGSDGIFSEQYF
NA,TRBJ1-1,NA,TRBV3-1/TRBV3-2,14,TGTGCCAGCAGCCACAGGGATCGGAACACTGAAGCTTTCTTT,CASSHRDRNTEAFF
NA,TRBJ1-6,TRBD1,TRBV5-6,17,TGTGCCAGCAGCGCACTACAGGGGAGTTCCTATAATTCACCCCTCCACTTT,CASSALQGSSYNSPLHF
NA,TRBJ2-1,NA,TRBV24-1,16,TGTGCCACCAGTGAGGGGAGACAGAGGGCCTACAATGAGCAGTTCTTC,CATSEGRQRAYNEQFF
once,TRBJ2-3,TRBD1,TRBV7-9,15,TGTGCCAGCAGCTTCGACAGGGCGATCACAGATACGCAGTATTTT,CASSFDRAITDTQYF
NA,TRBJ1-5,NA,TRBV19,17,TGTGCCAGTAGTCCCCGGGTCTCAAGCGATAGCAATCAGCCCCAGCATTTT,CASSPRVSSDSNQPQHF
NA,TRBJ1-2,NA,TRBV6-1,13,TGTGCCAGCAGTGAAGGGGCAGGGGTTGGCTACACCTTC,CASSEGAGVGYTF
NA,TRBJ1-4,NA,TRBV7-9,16,TGTGCCAGCAGCCTTAGTGGTGGGGGGTACGCTGAAAAACTGTTTTTT,CASSLSGGGYAEKLFF
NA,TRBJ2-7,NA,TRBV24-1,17,TGTGCCACCAGTGGGATATGGGATATCCAAAGCTCCTACGAGCAGTACTTC,CATSGIWDIQSSYEQYF
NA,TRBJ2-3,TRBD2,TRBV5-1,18,TGCGCCAGCAGCTTGGCCGGACTAGCGCCATACTCGGGAGATACGCAGTATTTT,CASSLAGLAPYSGDTQYF
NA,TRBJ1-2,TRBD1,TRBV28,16,TGTGCCAGCAGACCTCCTCAGGGGGCGCCGTCCTATGGCTACACCTTC,CASRPPQGAPSYGYTF
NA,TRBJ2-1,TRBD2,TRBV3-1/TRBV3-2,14,TGTGCCAGCAGCCAAGATCAACTAGCGGGCCCCAAGTTCTTC,CASSQDQLAGPKFF
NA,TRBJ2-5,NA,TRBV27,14,TGTGCCAGCAGTTCCTCCTACTCTCGAGAGACCCAGTACTTC,CASSSSYSRETQYF
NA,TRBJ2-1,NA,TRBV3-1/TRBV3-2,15,TGTGCCAGCAGCCTCCGCAGCGGAGGTGAGGTTGAGCAGTTCTTC,CASSLRSGGEVEQFF
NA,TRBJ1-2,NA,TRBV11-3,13,TGTGCCAGCAGCTTGGCGGGTAACTATGGCTACACCTTC,CASSLAGNYGYTF
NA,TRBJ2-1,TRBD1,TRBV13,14,TGTGCCAGCAGCGCCGGGACAGGGAACAATGAGCAGTTCTTC,CASSAGTGNNEQFF
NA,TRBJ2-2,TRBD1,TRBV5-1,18,TGCGCCAGCAGCTACGGACAAAGGGACAGCTCGAACACCGGGGAGCTGTTTTTT,CASSYGQRDSSNTGELFF
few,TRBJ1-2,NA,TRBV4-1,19,TGCGCCAGCAGCCAAGCTCGCCCAGGGACCTCCGGGGAGGTGGTTGGCTACACCTTC,CASSQARPGTSGEVVGYTF
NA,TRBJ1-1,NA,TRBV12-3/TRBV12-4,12,TGTGCCAGCAGTTTATCAGGGGCTGAAGCTTTCTTT,CASSLSGAEAFF
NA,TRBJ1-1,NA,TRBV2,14,TGTGCCAGCAGTGTGACAACCATGAACACTGAAGCTTTCTTT,CASSVTTMNTEAFF
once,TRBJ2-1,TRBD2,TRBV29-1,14,TGCAGCGCCGGGACTAGCGGGATATACAATGAGCAGTTCTTC,CSAGTSGIYNEQFF
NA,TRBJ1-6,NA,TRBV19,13,TGTGCCAGTAAATCGGCAGTTTTCTCACCCCTCCACTTT,CASKSAVFSPLHF
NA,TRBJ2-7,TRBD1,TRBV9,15,TGTGCCAGCAGCCGAACAGGGGGTCTCTCCTACGAGCAGTACTTC,CASSRTGGLSYEQYF
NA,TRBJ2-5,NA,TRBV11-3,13,TGTGCCAGCAGTACGGGCTCCCAAGAGACCCAGTACTTC,CASSTGSQETQYF
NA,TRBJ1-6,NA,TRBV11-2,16,TGTGCCAGCAGCCCCGACCCCCGGAGCTATAATTCACCCCTCCACTTT,CASSPDPRSYNSPLHF